This T cell receptor (beta chain) was captured in a study of PD-L1 blockade in urothelial cancer. At the level of the study: Investigators checked blood 3 weeks (second dose) and 6 weeks after treatment start.

The CDR3 loop spans 15 amino acids. Unmatched junction bases numbered 3, after V lost 3 bases and J lost 2 bases. CDR1 and CDR2 (germline): MRHNA, SNTAGT. The sample's time point: peripheral blood 6 weeks after treatment start. Measured with immunoSEQ multiplex PCR; TCRdb has only the in-frame clones, and not every one. The data contain 48,000 or so clones, about 82% of them seen just once; the ten biggest clones take up just over 8.5%. Sample: PBMCs, taken around atezolizumab (anti-PD-L1) treatment. The chain combines TRBV6-4 with TRBJ2-7, with 11 bases lining up with TRBD2. The sequence was collected from a man between 65 and 80 years old with urothelial cancer. The CDR3 spells CASSEGTSGPYEQYF. CDR3 nucleotides: TGTGCCAGCAGTGAGGGGACTAGCGGTCCCTACGAGCAGTACTTC.